These 6 T cell receptor beta chains came from one sample sequenced in a study of OX40 agonist ivuxolimab in advanced cancers. Using immunoSEQ multiplex PCR, the repertoire was profiled, and TCRdb retains in-frame clones only, with some absent. The sample holds over 60,000 clones, roughly 87% seen once. Sequenced material: CD4+ or CD8+ T cells sorted from blood, taken in a trial of the OX40 agonist ivuxolimab. Receptors originate from an adult with an advanced solid tumor such as melanoma, head and neck, liver or kidney cancer.

The chain links TRBV5-1 to TRBJ2-1; 8 bases align to TRBD2. Germline values: CDR1 SGHRS, CDR2 YFSETQ. This CDR3 is 15 amino acids long. Germline trimming cut 7 bases from V and 8 bases from J; bases unmatched to any gene: 14. The DNA of the CDR3 is TGCGCCAGCGCCAGGAGGGCGGGAGGCGGGGATGAGCAGTTCTTC. It specifies CASARRAGGGDEQFF.

The V and J genes are TRBV28 and TRBJ2-1, with 8 bases matching TRBD1. CDR3 length equals 16 residues. The germline V gene has CDR1 MDHEN and CDR2 SYDVKM. Trimming removed 6 bases from V and 10 bases from J; junction bases left unmatched: 17. The DNA of the CDR3 is TGTGCCAGCAGACCCCTTCCGGGACAGGTACATGTCGAGCAGTTCTTC. Translated: CASRPLPGQVHVEQFF. Full variable domain (outside the CDR3, taken from reference TRBV28 and TRBJ2-1): DVKVTQSSRYLVKRTGEKVFLECVQDMDHENMFWYRQDPGLGLRLIYFSYDVKMKEKGDIPEGYSVSREKKERFSLILESASTNQTSMYLCASRPLPGQVHVEQFFGPGTRLTVL.

This clone was counted a single time. The junction departs from germline at one end; a sequencing error may be responsible. This rearrangement joins TRBV28 to TRBJ1-1; a weak D match, TRBD1 (5 bases). The CDR3 is 14 amino acids. Germline CDR1 and CDR2: MDHEN and SYDVKM. CDR3 residues: CASSLMLGETGAFF. The CDR3 DNA follows: TGTGCCAGCAGTTTAATGTTAGGGGAGACTGGAGCTTTCTTT.

This clone was seen repeatedly, ten times or more. The chain links TRBV29-1 to TRBJ2-7; possibly TRBD1 for D (5 bases). Germline values: CDR1 SQVTM, CDR2 ANQGSEA. CDR3 length equals 12 residues. Trimming removed 4 bases from V and 7 bases from J, with 14 bases in between. This CDR3 is CSVAVGVGEQYF. The CDR3, as DNA: TGCAGCGTTGCCGTAGGGGTCGGGGAGCAGTACTTC.

The chain combines TRBV6-5 with TRBJ1-3; 9 bases map to TRBD1. V was clipped by 2 bases and J by 0 bases; unmatched bases: 2. Germline loops: CDR1 MNHEY, CDR2 SVGAGI. The CDR3 loop spans 16 amino acids. In nucleotides, the CDR3 is TGTGCCAGCAGTTACGGGGACAGGGCCTCTGGAAACACCATATATTTT. Amino acids: CASSYGDRASGNTIYF.

The chain combines TRBV28 with TRBJ2-7, with D maybe TRBD2 (6 bases). The CDR3 is 15 amino acids. V was pared by 4 bases and J by 0 bases, with 13 bases between. Germline CDR1 MDHEN, CDR2 SYDVKM. The CDR3 here is CASSYAGPSSYEQYF. The DNA for the CDR3 is TGTGCCAGCAGTTACGCGGGACCGAGCTCCTACGAGCAGTACTTC.